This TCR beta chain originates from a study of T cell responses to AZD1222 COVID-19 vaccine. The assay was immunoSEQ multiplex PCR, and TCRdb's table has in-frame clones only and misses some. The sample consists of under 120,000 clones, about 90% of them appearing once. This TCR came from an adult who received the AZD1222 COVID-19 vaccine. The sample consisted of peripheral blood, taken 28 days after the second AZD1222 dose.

CDR3 in DNA: TGTGCCAGCAGCCAAGTACCGGGACAGGGCGACTATGGCTACACCTTC. Its translation: CASSQVPGQGDYGYTF. The chain carries TRBV16 and TRBJ1-2, with 9 bases matching TRBD1. The germline CDR1 and CDR2 sequences are KGHSY and FQNENV. The CDR3 is 16 amino acids. The trim removed 2 bases at V and 3 bases at J, leaving 7 bases unmatched.